This T cell receptor beta chain appears in the sequencing data of a study of breast tumors, draining lymph nodes, adjacent tissues. General study findings and limits: That most tumor T cells come from lymph nodes remained unproven. The data were judged consistent with most tumor T cells coming from lymph node and expanding in tumor. Tumor and nontumor repertoires were significantly more similar in luminal-like than in basal-like breast cancer. Tumor TCR diversity was below lymph nodes but above nontumor tissue.

The V gene end was trimmed by 5 bases and the J gene end by 6 bases; junction bases not matched to a gene: 8. The CDR3 runs to 14 residues. From germline, CDR1 is SEHNR and CDR2 FQNEAQ (reference sequence). The lymph nodes were axillary draining lymph nodes from breast cancer patients. This clonotype has at least ten counts. Antigen specificity is unknown. TCRdb reanalysed the multiplex PCR reads using MiXCR and keeps one entry per CDR3 protein. The sample includes 200,000 or so distinct CDR3 sequences, around a third of them seen just once. The J gene is TRBJ2-7, the V gene TRBV7-9, with 9 positions matching TRBD1. Sequences were obtained from axillary lymph node tissue. The clonotype originates from a female donor with breast cancer. Some clones in this sample may be carry-over from other donors' samples. The CDR3 region has the DNA TGTGCCAGCAGCCACGGACAGGGGACGGGCGAGCAGTACTTC. Translated, it gives CASSHGQGTGEQYF.